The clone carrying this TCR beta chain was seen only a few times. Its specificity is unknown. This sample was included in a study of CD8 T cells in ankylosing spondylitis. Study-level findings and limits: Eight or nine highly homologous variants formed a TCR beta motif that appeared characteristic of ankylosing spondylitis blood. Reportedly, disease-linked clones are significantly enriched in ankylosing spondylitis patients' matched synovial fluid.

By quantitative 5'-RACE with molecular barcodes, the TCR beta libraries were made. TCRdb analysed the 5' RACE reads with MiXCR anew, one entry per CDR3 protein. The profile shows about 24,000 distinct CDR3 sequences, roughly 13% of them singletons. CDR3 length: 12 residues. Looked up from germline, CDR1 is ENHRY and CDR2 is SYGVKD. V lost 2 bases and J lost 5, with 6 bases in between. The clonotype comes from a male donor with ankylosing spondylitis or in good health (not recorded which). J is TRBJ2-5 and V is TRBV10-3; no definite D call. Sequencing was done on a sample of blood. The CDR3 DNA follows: TGTGCCATCAGTGAGCCTAGGGAGACCCAGTACTTC. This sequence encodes CAISEPRETQYF.